Sequencing of this TCR beta chain was carried out in a study of OX40 agonist ivuxolimab in advanced cancers. Study conclusions and caveats: The CD4+ and CD8+ T cells in the blood had expanded clonally by week 6 at 0.1 to 3.0 mg/kg.

Patients with autoimmune history or systemic immunosuppression were excluded. Samples were taken at baseline and on day 1 of cycles 4 and 7. This clone came up a few times. What it recognizes is unknown. Repertoires were generated with immunoSEQ multiplex PCR, while TCRdb's copy carries only in-frame clones and drops some. The sample carries approximately 50,000 clones, roughly 90% recorded once. V dropped 0 bases and J dropped 7 bases, with 8 bases sitting between them. The germline CDR1 and CDR2 sequences are SGHRS and YFSETQ. The CDR3 sequence is 13 residues long. This TCR was recovered from an adult with an advanced solid tumor such as melanoma, head and neck, liver or kidney cancer. V gene TRBV5-1 combines with J gene TRBJ1-5; D gene unclear. The sample here was CD4+ or CD8+ T cells sorted from blood, taken in a trial of the OX40 agonist ivuxolimab. The CDR3 coding sequence is TGCGCCAGCAGCTTGGATCTGAACCAGCCCCAGCATTTT. Translated: CASSLDLNQPQHF. The full variable domain, rest sourced from reference TRBV5-1 and TRBJ1-5, is KAGVTQTPRYLIKTRGQQVTLSCSPISGHRSVSWYQQTPGQGLQFLFEYFSETQRNKGNFPGRFSGRQFSNSRSEMNVSTLELGDSALYLCASSLDLNQPQHFGDGTRLSIL.